This T cell receptor beta chain was captured by sequencing in a study of blood T cell repertoires in COVID-19. V lost 5 bases and J lost 8, with 13 bases in between. This CDR3 spans 14 amino acids. Per the germline V gene, CDR1 is LNHDA and CDR2 is SQIVND (reference sequence). Clones were read by immunoSEQ multiplex PCR, and TCRdb kept only the in-frame ones, dropping some. The sample holds approximately 97,000 clones, approximately 86% seen once. The origin of this receptor is a human donor in a cohort sampled during active COVID-19. Sequencing was carried out using peripheral blood. The chain uses TRBV19 and TRBJ1-6; a weak D match, TRBD1 (6 bases). Here the CDR3 reads CASSSQGSDSPLHF. CDR3 sequence (DNA): TGTGCCAGTAGTTCACAGGGTTCGGATTCACCCCTCCACTTT.